The rows below give T cell receptor beta chains drawn from one sample of a study of blood T cell repertoires in COVID-19. Profiled with immunoSEQ multiplex PCR; TCRdb holds only in-frame clones, not every one. This sample carries roughly 250,000 clones, around 84% of them seen once, and the ten largest clones take about 1.6%. Source material: peripheral blood. The origin of the receptors is a woman in her 40s who had recovered from COVID-19. Both conserved end residues are part of each CDR3. The D gene is left open where the match is weak. Clone size is given for some rows only: seen once, a few or many times, or a class if the clone is expanded.

.,TRBV5-1,.,TRBJ1-6,CASSPEGPSDSPLHF,TGCGCCAGCAGCCCGGAGGGCCCATCGGATTCACCCCTCCACTTT
.,TRBV19,.,TRBJ2-2,CASRGRSTGELFF,TGTGCCAGTAGGGGGCGAAGCACCGGGGAGCTGTTTTTT
few,TRBV23-1,TRBD1,TRBJ2-7,CASTKRGDRGSYEQYF,TGCGCCAGCACAAAACGCGGGGACAGGGGTTCCTACGAGCAGTACTTC
.,TRBV27,TRBD1,TRBJ1-6,CASSLLPGGSSPLHF,TGTGCCAGCAGTTTACTTCCAGGGGGAAGTTCACCCCTCCACTTT
.,TRBV2,.,TRBJ2-3,CASSLTADTQYF,TGTGCCAGCAGCCTCACTGCGGATACGCAGTATTTT
.,TRBV28,TRBD1,TRBJ1-5,CASSGAGTGANQPQHF,TGTGCCAGCAGTGGGGCCGGGACAGGGGCGAATCAGCCCCAGCATTTT
.,TRBV7-7,TRBD1,TRBJ2-2,CASSLTGVNTGELFF,TGTGCCAGCAGCCTGACAGGGGTGAACACCGGGGAACTGTTTTTT
.,TRBV4-1,.,TRBJ1-3,CASSQGSTISGNTIYF,TGCGCCAGCAGCCAAGGGTCGACTATCTCTGGAAACACCATATATTTT
.,TRBV28,TRBD1,TRBJ2-2,CAAQGVSGELFF,TGTGCCGCCCAGGGGGTATCCGGGGAGCTGTTTTTT
.,TRBV7-9,.,TRBJ1-1,CASSILQGGKTEAFF,TGTGCCAGCAGCATACTACAGGGCGGTAAGACTGAAGCTTTCTTT
once,TRBV2,TRBD1,TRBJ2-2,CASRDRDQPAGELFF,TGTGCCAGCAGAGACAGGGATCAACCCGCCGGGGAGCTGTTTTTT